This entry lists 13 T cell receptor beta chains sequenced from one sample in a study of T cell responses to AZD1222 COVID-19 vaccine. Profiling relied on immunoSEQ multiplex PCR, and the TCRdb table lists in-frame clones only, not all of them. The table shows about 140,000 clones, with roughly 90% occurring only once. This sample comprised peripheral blood, obtained 28 days after the second AZD1222 dose. The origin of the receptors is an adult who received the AZD1222 COVID-19 vaccine.

J is TRBJ1-2 and V is TRBV19; TRBD1 matches at 7 bases. Germline V lookup: CDR1 LNHDA, CDR2 SQIVND (reference sequence). The CDR3 extends over 14 amino acids. The ends lost 4 bases at V and 2 bases at J; junction bases unmatched: 4. DNA for the CDR3: TGTGCCAGTAGTAAACCGGGACAGAACTATGGCTACACCTTC. Translation: CASSKPGQNYGYTF.

This chain's CDR3 is CASSELGQGVSNEKLFF. The CDR3, as DNA: TGTGCCAGCAGTGAGTTGGGACAGGGGGTGTCTAATGAAAAACTGTTTTTT. The rearrangement joins TRBV25-1 to TRBJ1-4; 11 nucleotides align to TRBD1. The junction had 6 bases not matched to a gene; V was cut back by 3 bases and J by 3 bases. Germline-derived CDR1 and CDR2 are MGHDK and SYGVNS. The CDR3 totals 17 residues.

This clone was seen once. The chain carries TRBV5-1 and TRBJ1-1; possibly TRBD1 for D (5 bases). V lost 0 bases and J 3 bases, leaving 9 bases between the germline ends. This CDR3 spans 14 amino acids. Germline CDR1 and CDR2: SGHRS and YFSETQ. This CDR3 reads CASSLVGGDTEAFF. CDR3 coding DNA: TGCGCCAGCAGCTTGGTGGGGGGAGACACTGAAGCTTTCTTT. Using reference TRBV5-1 and TRBJ1-1 for the parts outside the CDR3, the full variable domain is KAGVTQTPRYLIKTRGQQVTLSCSPISGHRSVSWYQQTPGQGLQFLFEYFSETQRNKGNFPGRFSGRQFSNSRSEMNVSTLELGDSALYLCASSLVGGDTEAFFGQGTRLTVV.

The CDR3, as DNA: TGCGCCAGCAGCCCCCCGAAAGGTGACCACACTGAAGCTTTCTTT. Encoded protein: CASSPPKGDHTEAFF. The rearrangement links TRBV5-1 to TRBJ1-1; D uncertain. CDR1 SGHRS and CDR2 YFSETQ come from the germline V gene. Between the trimmed V and J ends, which lost 4 bases and 3 bases, there was a span of 16 bases. CDR3 length: 15 residues. Full variable domain (outside the CDR3, taken from reference TRBV5-1 and TRBJ1-1): KAGVTQTPRYLIKTRGQQVTLSCSPISGHRSVSWYQQTPGQGLQFLFEYFSETQRNKGNFPGRFSGRQFSNSRSEMNVSTLELGDSALYLCASSPPKGDHTEAFFGQGTRLTVV.

The chain recombines TRBV29-1 with TRBJ1-1; 10 nucleotides line up with TRBD1. There are 12 residues in the CDR3. The trim removed 7 bases at V and 5 bases at J, leaving 4 bases unmatched. Germline CDR1 reads SQVTM; CDR2 reads ANQGSEA. CDR3 DNA sequence: TGCAGCGGGGGACAGGGGAATACTGAAGCTTTCTTT. Its translation: CSGGQGNTEAFF.

J is TRBJ2-7 and V is TRBV2, with 8 bases lining up with TRBD2. V trimming: 2 bases; J trimming: 6 bases; junction bases outside the gene matches: 12. From germline, CDR1 is SNHLY and CDR2 FYNNEI. The CDR3 extends over 16 amino acids. CDR3 in amino acids: CASSETSGLLPREQYF. DNA of the CDR3: TGTGCCAGCAGTGAAACTAGCGGCCTCCTGCCTCGCGAGCAGTACTTC. The variable domain in full, completed from reference TRBV2 and TRBJ2-7, reads EPEVTQTPSHQVTQMGQEVILRCVPISNHLYFYWYRQILGQKVEFLVSFYNNEISEKSEIFDDQFSVERPDGSNFTLKIRSTKLEDSAMYFCASSETSGLLPREQYFGPGTRLTVT.

The chain is built from TRBV10-3 and TRBJ1-5; no clear D. This CDR3 has 14 residues. The V gene's germline CDR1 is ENHRY and CDR2 SYGVKD. The ends were cut back, 5 bases at V and 0 bases at J, with 8 bases in the middle. CDR3 amino acids: CAISRGDSNQPQHF. In nucleotides, the CDR3 is TGTGCCATCAGTCGGGGTGATAGCAATCAGCCCCAGCATTTT.

CDR3 DNA sequence: TGTGCCAGCAGCCTCCACGGGACAGCCGCAGATACGCAGTATTTT. Translated, it gives CASSLHGTAADTQYF. This chain uses TRBV7-9 with TRBJ2-3; 7 positions match TRBD1. This CDR3 spans 15 amino acids. From germline, CDR1 is SEHNR and CDR2 FQNEAQ (reference sequence). V gave up 5 bases and J gave up 4 bases; unmatched junction bases: 9.

The rearrangement links TRBV30 to TRBJ2-7; the D gene is possibly TRBD1 (5 bases). The CDR3 extends over 12 amino acids. V lost 4 bases to trimming and J lost 2 bases, with 9 bases between them. Germline V lookup: CDR1 GTSNPN, CDR2 SVGIG (reference sequence). The CDR3 DNA reads as TGTGCCTGGAACCAGGGAACCTACGAGCAGTACTTC. Residues: CAWNQGTYEQYF.

The rearrangement links TRBV28 to TRBJ1-4, with a weak D call TRBD1 (6 bases). The CDR3 runs to 13 residues. CDR1 MDHEN and CDR2 SYDVKM come from the germline V gene. The ends were cut back, 6 bases at V and 6 bases at J, with 11 bases in the middle. This chain's CDR3 is CASRPEGDEKLFF. The CDR3 DNA sequence: TGTGCCAGCAGACCGGAGGGGGATGAAAAACTGTTTTTT. Full variable domain (outside the CDR3, taken from reference TRBV28 and TRBJ1-4): DVKVTQSSRYLVKRTGEKVFLECVQDMDHENMFWYRQDPGLGLRLIYFSYDVKMKEKGDIPEGYSVSREKKERFSLILESASTNQTSMYLCASRPEGDEKLFFGSGTQLSVL.

V and J are TRBV6-2 or TRBV6-3 and TRBJ2-3; tentative D call: TRBD2 (5 bases). Per the germline V gene, CDR1 is MNHEY and CDR2 is SVGEGT. Deletions cut 5 bases from V and 1 base from J, with 13 bases between. The CDR3 consists of 15 residues. DNA of the CDR3: TGTGCCAGCAGTGACGCGGGCGGACGCACAGATACGCAGTATTTT. Translating it yields CASSDAGGRTDTQYF.

The gene calls are TRBV7-2 and TRBJ2-7; possibly TRBD1 or TRBD2 for D (6 bases each). The germline CDR1 and CDR2 sequences are SGHTA and FQGNSA. V lost 5 bases and J lost 7, with 18 bases in between. CDR3 length equals 14 residues. Here the CDR3 DNA reads TGTGCCAGCAGCGCCGCGGGACATTCGGGAGAGCAGTACTTC. Encoded protein: CASSAAGHSGEQYF.

This chain links TRBV7-4 with TRBJ1-2; the D gene is possibly TRBD1 (6 bases). The length of the CDR3 is 15 residues. The germline V gene encodes CDR1 SGHVT and CDR2 SQSDAQ. The V gene lost 4 bases and the J gene lost 4 bases, with 16 bases spanning the gap. The CDR3 region is CASSSRTAKPYGYTF. CDR3 nucleotide sequence: TGTGCCAGCAGCTCACGGACAGCGAAACCCTATGGCTACACCTTC.